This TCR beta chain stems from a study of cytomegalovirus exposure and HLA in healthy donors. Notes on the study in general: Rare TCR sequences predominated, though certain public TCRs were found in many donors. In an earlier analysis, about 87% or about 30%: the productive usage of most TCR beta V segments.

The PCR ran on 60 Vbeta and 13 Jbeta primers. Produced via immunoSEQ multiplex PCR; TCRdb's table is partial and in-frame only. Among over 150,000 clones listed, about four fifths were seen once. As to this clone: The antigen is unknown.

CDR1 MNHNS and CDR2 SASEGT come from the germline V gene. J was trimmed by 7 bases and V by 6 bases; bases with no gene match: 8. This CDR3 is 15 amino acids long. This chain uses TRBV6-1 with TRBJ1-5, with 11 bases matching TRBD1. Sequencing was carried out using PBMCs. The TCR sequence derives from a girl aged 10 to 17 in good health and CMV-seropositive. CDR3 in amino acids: CASREDRGQGQPQHF. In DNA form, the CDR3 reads TGTGCCAGCAGAGAGGACAGGGGGCAAGGGCAGCCCCAGCATTTT.